This T cell receptor (beta chain) was profiled in a study of blood T cells in healthy people across ages. Study at large: About one barcoded beta molecule per two T cells came from capture by template switching.

This clonotype was found many times. The length of the CDR3 is 15 residues. The V and J ends lost 5 bases and 5 bases respectively, with 15 bases between them. Looked up from germline, CDR1 is MNHEY and CDR2 is SMNVEV (reference sequence). Donation came from healthy Caucasian individuals in Russia who were aged 6 to 90. For every donor, a draw yielded about 9.7 milliliters of peripheral blood. Using a J-beta primer mix together with a sample-barcoded 5' primer, a second PCR was run for roughly 6 to 12 cycles. TCRdb reprocessed the 5' RACE reads via MiXCR and lists one record per CDR3 protein. The sample has 650,000 to 800,000 distinct CDR3 sequences, over 40% seen once.

The chain recombines TRBV27 with TRBJ1-4; maybe TRBD1 (6 bases). Specimen: blood. The receptor was derived from a woman of 80 years or more in good health. The CDR3 DNA follows: TGTGCCAGCAGTCATCCCGGGACAAGAAATGAAAAACTGTTTTTT. Protein product: CASSHPGTRNEKLFF.